The clone carrying this T cell receptor beta chain has ten or more counts. This sample's treatment: PENTA 11 planned treatment interruption arm or continuous ART arm. A 3' RACE protocol on RNA, with unique molecular identifiers, produced the TCR library. TCRdb fed the 3' RACE reads into MiXCR, producing one record per CDR3 protein. The table records approximately 4,400 distinct CDR3 sequences, about 4.8% of them present only once. The sample comes from a study of HIV-infected children after antiretroviral therapy interruption. Turning to the study itself: Most children had recorded EBV and CMV exposure.

The sequenced sample was CD45RO+ CD8+ T cells from PBMCs, pooled from several time points, obtained from a donor given antiretroviral therapy, either interrupted or continuous. The subset: memory CD8+ CD45RO+ CD45RA- T cells. The origin of this receptor is a pool of human donors with HIV.

The CDR3: CASSEDRDTGELFF. Here the CDR3 DNA reads TGTGCCAGCAGTGAAGACAGGGACACCGGGGAGCTGTTTTTT. V and J are TRBV6-1 and TRBJ2-2; D is perhaps TRBD1 (6 bases). Germline V gene sequence: CDR1 MNHNS, CDR2 SASEGT. Trimming removed 1 base from V and 3 bases from J, with 6 bases in between. This CDR3 spans 14 amino acids.